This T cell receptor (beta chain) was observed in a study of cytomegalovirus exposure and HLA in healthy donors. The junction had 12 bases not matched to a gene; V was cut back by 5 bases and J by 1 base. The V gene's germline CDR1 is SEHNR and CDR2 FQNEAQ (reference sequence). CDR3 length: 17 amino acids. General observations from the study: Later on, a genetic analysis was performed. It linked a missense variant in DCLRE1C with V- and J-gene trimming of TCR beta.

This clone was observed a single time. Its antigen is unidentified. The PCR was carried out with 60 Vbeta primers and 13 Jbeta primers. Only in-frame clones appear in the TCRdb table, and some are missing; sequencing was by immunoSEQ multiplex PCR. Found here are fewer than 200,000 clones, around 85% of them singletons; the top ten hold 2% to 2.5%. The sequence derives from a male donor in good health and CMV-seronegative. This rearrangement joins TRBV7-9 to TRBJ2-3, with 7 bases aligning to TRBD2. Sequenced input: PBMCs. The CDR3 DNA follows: TGTGCCAGCAGCCCTACGGCCAGCGCGGGGGGCACAGATACGCAGTATTTT. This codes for CASSPTASAGGTDTQYF.